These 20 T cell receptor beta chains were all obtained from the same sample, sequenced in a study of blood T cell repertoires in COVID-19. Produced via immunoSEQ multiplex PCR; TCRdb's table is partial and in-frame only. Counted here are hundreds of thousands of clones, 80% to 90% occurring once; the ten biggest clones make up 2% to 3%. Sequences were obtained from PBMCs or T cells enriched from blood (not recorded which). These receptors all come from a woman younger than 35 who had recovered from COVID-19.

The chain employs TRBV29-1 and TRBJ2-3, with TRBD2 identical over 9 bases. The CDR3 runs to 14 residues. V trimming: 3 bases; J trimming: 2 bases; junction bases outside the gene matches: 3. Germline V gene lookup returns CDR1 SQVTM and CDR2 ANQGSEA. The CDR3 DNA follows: TGCAGCGTTGATCAGCGGGGGGACACAGATACGCAGTATTTT. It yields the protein CSVDQRGDTDTQYF.

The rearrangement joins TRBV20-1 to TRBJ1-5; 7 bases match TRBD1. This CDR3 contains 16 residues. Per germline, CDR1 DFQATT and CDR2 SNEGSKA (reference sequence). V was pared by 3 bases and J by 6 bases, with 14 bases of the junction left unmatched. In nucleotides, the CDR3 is TGCAGTGCTAGTCCCGCTAATGACAGGGAAGGTCAGCCCCAGCATTTT. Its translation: CSASPANDREGQPQHF.

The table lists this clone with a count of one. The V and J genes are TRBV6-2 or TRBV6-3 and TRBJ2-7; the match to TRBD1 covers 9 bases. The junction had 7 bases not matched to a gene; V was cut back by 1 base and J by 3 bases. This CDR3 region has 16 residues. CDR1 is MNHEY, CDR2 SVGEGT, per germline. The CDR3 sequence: CASSYYGTGTVYEQYF. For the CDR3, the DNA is TGTGCCAGCAGTTACTACGGGACAGGGACCGTCTACGAGCAGTACTTC.

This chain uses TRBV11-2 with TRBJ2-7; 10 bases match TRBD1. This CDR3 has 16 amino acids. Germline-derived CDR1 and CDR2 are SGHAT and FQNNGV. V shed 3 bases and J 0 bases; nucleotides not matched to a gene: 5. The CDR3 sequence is CASSFGTGDLSYEQYF. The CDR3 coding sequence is TGTGCCAGCAGCTTCGGGACAGGGGACCTCTCCTACGAGCAGTACTTC.

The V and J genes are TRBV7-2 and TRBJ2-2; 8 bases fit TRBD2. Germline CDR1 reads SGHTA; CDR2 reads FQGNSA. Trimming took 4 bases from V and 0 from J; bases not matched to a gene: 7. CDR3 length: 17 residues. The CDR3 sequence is CASSSGGRGANTGELFF. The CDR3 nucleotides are TGTGCCAGCAGCTCCGGGGGGCGGGGGGCGAACACCGGGGAGCTGTTTTTT.

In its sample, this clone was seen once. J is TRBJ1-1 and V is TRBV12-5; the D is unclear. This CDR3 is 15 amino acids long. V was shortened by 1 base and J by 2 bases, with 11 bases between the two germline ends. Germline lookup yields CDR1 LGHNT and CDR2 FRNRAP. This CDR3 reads CASGLAVGLNTEAFF. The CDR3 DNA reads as TGTGCTAGTGGTTTGGCCGTGGGCCTAAACACTGAAGCTTTCTTT.

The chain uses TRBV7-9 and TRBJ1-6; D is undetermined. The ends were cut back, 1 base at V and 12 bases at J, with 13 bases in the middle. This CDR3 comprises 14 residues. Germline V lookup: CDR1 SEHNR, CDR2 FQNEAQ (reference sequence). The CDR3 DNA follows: TGTGCCAGCAGCTTAGTTAGATCAATCCAACCCCTCCACTTT. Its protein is CASSLVRSIQPLHF.

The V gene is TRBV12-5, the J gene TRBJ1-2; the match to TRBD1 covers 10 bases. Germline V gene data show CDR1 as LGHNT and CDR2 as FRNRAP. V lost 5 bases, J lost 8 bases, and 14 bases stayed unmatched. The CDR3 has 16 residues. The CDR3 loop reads CASGPKNRDRGSGYTF. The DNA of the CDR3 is TGTGCTAGTGGTCCGAAGAACCGGGACAGGGGCTCCGGCTACACCTTC.

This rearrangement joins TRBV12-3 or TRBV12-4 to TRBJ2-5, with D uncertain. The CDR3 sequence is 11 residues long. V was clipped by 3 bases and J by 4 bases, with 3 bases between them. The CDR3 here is CASSFGETQYF. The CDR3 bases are TGTGCCAGCAGTTTCGGAGAGACCCAGTACTTC.

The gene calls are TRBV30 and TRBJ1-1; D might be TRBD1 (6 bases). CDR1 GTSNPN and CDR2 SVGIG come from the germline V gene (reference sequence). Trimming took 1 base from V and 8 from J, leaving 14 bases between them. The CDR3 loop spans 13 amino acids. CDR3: CAWSAGVTLEAFF. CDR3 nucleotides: TGTGCCTGGAGTGCAGGGGTAACACTCGAAGCTTTCTTT.

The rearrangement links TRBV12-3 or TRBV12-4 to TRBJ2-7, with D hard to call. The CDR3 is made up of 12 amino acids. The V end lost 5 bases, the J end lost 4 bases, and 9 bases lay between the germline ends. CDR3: CASSPFLYEQYF. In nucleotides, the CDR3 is TGTGCCAGCAGTCCCTTTCTTTACGAGCAGTACTTC.

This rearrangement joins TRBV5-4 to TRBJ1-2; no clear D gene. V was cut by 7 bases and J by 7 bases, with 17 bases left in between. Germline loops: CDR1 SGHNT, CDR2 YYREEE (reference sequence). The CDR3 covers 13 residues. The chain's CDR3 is CASFRLLMGGYTF. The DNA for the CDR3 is TGTGCCAGCTTCCGACTCCTAATGGGTGGCTACACCTTC. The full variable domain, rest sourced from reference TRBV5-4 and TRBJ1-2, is ETGVTQSPTHLIKTRGQQVTLRCSSQSGHNTVSWYQQALGQGPQFIFQYYREEENGRGNFPPRFSGLQFPNYSSELNVNALELDDSALYLCASFRLLMGGYTFGSGTRLTVV.

The CDR3 sequence is CSAQVMVGYGYTF. CDR3 bases: TGCAGCGCACAGGTTATGGTGGGCTATGGCTACACCTTC. The rearrangement uses TRBV29-1 and TRBJ1-2; D is possibly TRBD1 (5 bases). V gave up 7 bases and J gave up 4 bases, with 16 bases separating them. Germline CDR1 and CDR2: SQVTM and ANQGSEA. The CDR3 runs 13 residues.

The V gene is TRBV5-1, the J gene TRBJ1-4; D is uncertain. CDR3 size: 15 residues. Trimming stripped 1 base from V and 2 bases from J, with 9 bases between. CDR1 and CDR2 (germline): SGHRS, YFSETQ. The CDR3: CASSLWGGTNEKLFF. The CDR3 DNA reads TGCGCCAGCAGCTTGTGGGGAGGGACTAATGAAAAACTGTTTTTT.

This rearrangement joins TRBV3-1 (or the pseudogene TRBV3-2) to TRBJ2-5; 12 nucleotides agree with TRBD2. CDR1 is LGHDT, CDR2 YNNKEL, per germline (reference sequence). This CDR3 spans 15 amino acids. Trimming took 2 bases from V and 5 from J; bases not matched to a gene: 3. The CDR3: CASSQLAGGTETQYF. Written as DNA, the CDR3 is TGTGCCAGCAGCCAACTAGCGGGGGGGACGGAGACCCAGTACTTC.

CDR3 nucleotides: TGTGCCAGCAGCCAAGACGGGGAATCCCGGGGTTCACCCCTCCACTTT. Translated, it gives CASSQDGESRGSPLHF. V is TRBV4-2 and J is TRBJ1-6; D remains ambiguous. The CDR3 loop spans 16 amino acids. Trimming stripped 0 bases from V and 9 bases from J, with 15 bases between. In germline, CDR1 is LGHNA, CDR2 YNFKEQ.

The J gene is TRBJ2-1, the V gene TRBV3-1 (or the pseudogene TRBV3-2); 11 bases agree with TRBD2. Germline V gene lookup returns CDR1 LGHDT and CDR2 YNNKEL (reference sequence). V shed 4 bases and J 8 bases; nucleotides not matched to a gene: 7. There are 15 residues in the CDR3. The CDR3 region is CASSLRLAGPYEQFF. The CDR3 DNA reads TGTGCCAGCAGCCTCCGACTAGCGGGGCCGTATGAGCAGTTCTTC.

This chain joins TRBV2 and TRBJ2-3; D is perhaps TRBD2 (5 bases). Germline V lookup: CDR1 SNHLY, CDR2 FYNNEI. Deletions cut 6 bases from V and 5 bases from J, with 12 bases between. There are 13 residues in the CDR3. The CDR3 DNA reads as TGTGCCAGCAGGGTATCGGGGATAGATACGCAGTATTTT. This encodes CASRVSGIDTQYF.

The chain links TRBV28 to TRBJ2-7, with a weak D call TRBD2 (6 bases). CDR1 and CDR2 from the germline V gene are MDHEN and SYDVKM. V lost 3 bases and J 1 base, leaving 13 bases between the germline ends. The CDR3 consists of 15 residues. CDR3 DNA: TGTGCCAGCAGTTTTGGCGGGGCCGAGTCCTACGAGCAGTACTTC. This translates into CASSFGGAESYEQYF.

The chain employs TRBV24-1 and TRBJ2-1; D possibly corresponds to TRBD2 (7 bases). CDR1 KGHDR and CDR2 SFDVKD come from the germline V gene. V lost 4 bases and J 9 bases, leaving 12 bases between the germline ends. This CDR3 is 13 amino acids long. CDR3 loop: CATSDGGTFEQFF. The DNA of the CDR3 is TGTGCCACCAGTGACGGGGGGACATTTGAGCAGTTCTTC.